These 9 T cell receptor beta chains came from one sample sequenced in a study of blood T cell repertoires in COVID-19. Measured with immunoSEQ multiplex PCR; TCRdb has only the in-frame clones, and not every one. The sample contains some 16,000 clones, around 86% of which appear only once. The sample was peripheral blood. These receptor sequences come from a man of 80 years or more with active or convalescent COVID-19.

The chain combines TRBV5-1 with TRBJ1-2; 8 bases fit TRBD1. With V trimmed by 4 bases and J by 1 base, 9 bases remained unmatched. Germline V gene lookup returns CDR1 SGHRS and CDR2 YFSETQ. This CDR3 contains 16 residues. Here the CDR3 reads CASSRGQGGLNYGYTF. For the CDR3, the DNA is TGCGCCAGCAGCCGAGGACAGGGCGGGCTTAACTATGGCTACACCTTC.

The rearrangement links TRBV19 to TRBJ1-5; D is ambiguous. The germline gives CDR1 LNHDA, CDR2 SQIVND (reference sequence). Trimming removed 5 bases from V and 1 base from J, with 21 bases in between. The CDR3 runs to 18 residues. Here the CDR3 DNA reads TGTGCCAGTAGTCGCCGCACCCCGACGGGGTTGAGCAATCAGCCCCAGCATTTT. This translates into CASSRRTPTGLSNQPQHF.

The table lists this clone with a count of one. The CDR3 nucleotides are TGTGCCAGCAGCTTCCTAGCGGGGGTTACAGATACGCAGTATTTT. Translating it yields CASSFLAGVTDTQYF. This chain joins TRBV7-9 and TRBJ2-3, with 10 positions matching TRBD2. Germline V CDR1 and CDR2: SEHNR, FQNEAQ (reference sequence). CDR3 length equals 15 residues. With V trimmed by 3 bases and J by 3 bases, 3 bases remained unmatched.

The rearrangement links TRBV7-6 to TRBJ2-7; 8 bases line up with TRBD1. V was clipped by 5 bases and J by 6 bases; unmatched bases: 6. The germline V gene encodes CDR1 SGHVS and CDR2 FNYEAQ. The CDR3 has 13 amino acids. The CDR3 DNA is TGTGCCAGCAGCGCGGGACAGGCTACCGAGCAGTACTTC. It yields the protein CASSAGQATEQYF.

This chain uses TRBV30 with TRBJ2-5; D gene unclear. This CDR3 comprises 14 residues. V shed 1 base and J shed 5 bases, with 14 bases lying between them. Germline V gene lookup returns CDR1 GTSNPN and CDR2 SVGIG (reference sequence). The CDR3 is CAWSADWVMETQYF. CDR3 coding DNA: TGTGCCTGGAGTGCCGACTGGGTGATGGAGACCCAGTACTTC.

This sequence joins TRBV28 and TRBJ1-5; D gene unclear. The CDR3 runs 13 residues. Germline CDR1 and CDR2: MDHEN and SYDVKM. V lost 7 bases, J lost 0 bases, and 7 bases lay in between. CDR3 DNA: TGTGCCAGCACCCCCAATAGCAATCAGCCCCAGCATTTT. This encodes CASTPNSNQPQHF. The whole variable domain, remainder taken from reference TRBV28 and TRBJ1-5, is DVKVTQSSRYLVKRTGEKVFLECVQDMDHENMFWYRQDPGLGLRLIYFSYDVKMKEKGDIPEGYSVSREKKERFSLILESASTNQTSMYLCASTPNSNQPQHFGDGTRLSIL.

This rearrangement joins TRBV7-3 to TRBJ1-1; 7 bases align to TRBD1. Per the germline V gene, CDR1 is SGHTA and CDR2 is FQGTGA. This CDR3 is 14 amino acids long. V lost 5 bases, J lost 5 bases, and 8 bases stayed unmatched. The CDR3 sequence is CASSPDNRGTEAFF. The CDR3 DNA follows: TGTGCCAGCAGCCCAGACAACAGGGGAACTGAAGCTTTCTTT. The whole variable domain, filled in from reference TRBV7-3 and TRBJ1-1, reads GAGVSQTPSNKVTEKGKYVELRCDPISGHTALYWYRQSLGQGPEFLIYFQGTGAADDSGLPNDRFFAVRPEGSVSTLKIQRTERGDSAVYLCASSPDNRGTEAFFGQGTRLTVV.

Here the CDR3 reads CASSLMGLAGGRRTDTQYF. DNA for the CDR3: TGTGCCAGCAGCTTAATGGGACTAGCGGGGGGCCGCCGCACAGATACGCAGTATTTT. The gene calls are TRBV7-3 and TRBJ2-3; 15 bases fit TRBD2. Trimming took 1 base from V and 1 from J; bases not matched to a gene: 6. The CDR3 runs to 19 residues. Germline CDR1 is SGHTA and CDR2 is FQGTGA.

This clone has only one observation. The rearrangement uses TRBV5-5 and TRBJ2-7, with 7 bases lining up with TRBD1. J gave up 0 bases and V 4 bases, and 7 bases lay outside the gene matches. The germline V gene has CDR1 SGHKS and CDR2 YYEKEE (reference sequence). CDR3 length: 15 amino acids. Here the CDR3 DNA reads TGTGCCAGCAGCGTGGGACAGACGAGCTCCTACGAGCAGTACTTC. Translated, it gives CASSVGQTSSYEQYF.